This record concerns one T cell receptor (beta chain) sequence. The survey-level immunoSEQ assay was used. The method was immunoSEQ multiplex PCR; TCRdb's version includes in-frame clones alone and lacks a portion of them. This table holds fewer than 40,000 clones, under 80% found once. This record belongs to a study of STAT5B mutations in CD4+ large granular lymphocyte leukemia. Per germline, CDR1 MNHEY and CDR2 SVGAGI. The CDR3 loop spans 14 amino acids. The trim removed 5 bases at V and 6 bases at J, leaving 9 bases unmatched. The sample taken for sequencing was CD4+ T cells from blood buffy coats. The clonotype originates from a human donor in good health. The chain employs TRBV6-5 and TRBJ1-2; 7 bases agree with TRBD1. CDR3 sequence (DNA): TGTGCCAGCAGTCGGGACAGCGTCGAACATGGCTACACCTTC. Amino acid sequence: CASSRDSVEHGYTF.